Listed below are T cell receptor beta chains from one sample, sequenced in a study of blood T cell repertoires in COVID-19. Assay used: immunoSEQ multiplex PCR; TCRdb lists only in-frame clones, some missing. The data contain 400,000 to 450,000 clones, around 91% of them singletons. Input material: peripheral blood. The source of these receptors is a woman in her forties with COVID-19, enrolled during active disease. Both conserved end residues are part of each CDR3. Fields, in order: clone size, D gene, V gene, J gene, CDR3 DNA, CDR3 protein. A D gene is named only where the DNA matches it firmly. Only some rows state a clone size, as once, few, many or a class for expanded clones.

few	.	TRBV5-1	TRBJ1-6	TGCGCCAGCAGCCCGACAGGAAATAATTCACCCCTCCACTTT	CASSPTGNNSPLHF
once	TRBD2	TRBV6-2/TRBV6-3	TRBJ2-1	TGTGCCAGCAGTTACTCGAGACTAGCAGTTGAGCAGTTCTTC	CASSYSRLAVEQFF
.	.	TRBV12-3/TRBV12-4	TRBJ1-2	TGTGCCAGCAGTTTAGCGAATCAGATAGGCTACACCTTC	CASSLANQIGYTF
.	TRBD1	TRBV27	TRBJ1-2	TGTGCCAGCACCAAGACAGGGAGTTTCAGCTACACCTTC	CASTKTGSFSYTF
.	.	TRBV3-1/TRBV3-2	TRBJ1-3	TGTGCCAGCAGCCTTAGCTCTGGAAACACCATATATTTT	CASSLSSGNTIYF
.	TRBD2	TRBV19	TRBJ2-1	TGTGCCAGTACACTAGCGGGAGCTGGTGAGCAGTTCTTC	CASTLAGAGEQFF
once	.	TRBV9	TRBJ1-1	TGTGCCAGCAGCGTAGGACCGGACAGCATGAACACTGAAGCTTTCTTT	CASSVGPDSMNTEAFF
.	TRBD2	TRBV7-2	TRBJ2-2	TGTGCCAGCAGCTCCCAACCGGGACTAACCACCGGGGAGCTGTTTTTT	CASSSQPGLTTGELFF
.	.	TRBV4-3	TRBJ2-2	TGCGCCAGCAGCCTGATGGTACAGACGAACACCGGGGAGCTGTTTTTT	CASSLMVQTNTGELFF
.	TRBD1	TRBV24-1	TRBJ2-1	TGTGCCACCAGTGATCCCGGGACAGTCTACAATGAGCAGTTCTTC	CATSDPGTVYNEQFF
.	.	TRBV9	TRBJ2-2	TGTGCCAGCAGCGTGGGAGGCAGGGACTACACCGGGGAGCTGTTTTTT	CASSVGGRDYTGELFF
.	.	TRBV28	TRBJ2-7	TGTGCCAGCAGTTTTAGCGGAAGTGGCTACGAGCAGTACTTC	CASSFSGSGYEQYF
.	.	TRBV27	TRBJ2-7	TGTGCCAGCAGGGGCGTCTGGACAACTTTGTACTTC	CASRGVWTTLYF
.	.	TRBV9	TRBJ1-2	TGTGCCAGCAGCGTACAAGCAGGGATCGTAGCAGACTATGGCTACACCTTC	CASSVQAGIVADYGYTF
once	.	TRBV19	TRBJ1-2	TGTGCCAGTACTACAACAGGGCTCGGCGGCTACACCTTC	CASTTTGLGGYTF
.	.	TRBV10-3	TRBJ1-2	TGTGCCATCAGTGAGACCGCGGAAGCTAGAAGAAACTATGGCTACACCTTC	CAISETAEARRNYGYTF
.	.	TRBV7-3	TRBJ2-5	TGTGCCAGCAGCTTAAGGGGGACTGGAGGGGAGACCCAGTACTTC	CASSLRGTGGETQYF
.	.	TRBV5-1	TRBJ1-2	TGCGCCAGCAGCTTGGAGTTTGGGGCCCCATATGGCTACACCTTC	CASSLEFGAPYGYTF
.	.	TRBV11-2	TRBJ1-2	TGTGCCAGCAGGAAACAGGGTACCCATCCCTACACCTTC	CASRKQGTHPYTF
.	.	TRBV10-3	TRBJ2-3	TGTGCCATCAGTGAACGGGGAGATACGCAGTATTTT	CAISERGDTQYF
once	TRBD2	TRBV6-2/TRBV6-3	TRBJ2-7	TGTGCCAGCAGCAGAACTAGCGGGAGGCCCTCCTACGAGCAGTACTTC	CASSRTSGRPSYEQYF
.	TRBD2	TRBV11-3	TRBJ2-3	TGTGCCAGCAGCGCTAGCGGGGGAGGGTTTGAGACGCAGTATTTT	CASSASGGGFETQYF
.	TRBD1	TRBV3-1/TRBV3-2	TRBJ1-5	TGTGCCAGCAGCTACGAGGGGGCCGATCAGCCCCAGCATTTT	CASSYEGADQPQHF
.	.	TRBV11-3	TRBJ2-3	TGTGCCAGCAGCTTAGATCCCCCGGACAGAGATACGCAGTATTTT	CASSLDPPDRDTQYF
once	.	TRBV30	TRBJ1-1	TGTGCCTGGGGGACTGGAATAGAGAACACTGAAGCTTTCTTT	CAWGTGIENTEAFF
once	.	TRBV7-2	TRBJ2-1	TGTGCCAGCAGCGCGCCGGGGACCCCCCGGGGGGAGCAGTTCTTC	CASSAPGTPRGEQFF
.	.	TRBV28	TRBJ1-5	TGTGCCAGCCTCAGATGGAATCAGCCCCAGCATTTT	CASLRWNQPQHF
.	.	TRBV11-1	TRBJ1-1	TGTGCCAGCAGCCAACTCAACCTGAGGACTGAAGCTTTCTTT	CASSQLNLRTEAFF
.	.	TRBV27	TRBJ1-1	TGTGCCAGCAGTTTTCGCGGGGAGGAAAACCGAGCTTTCTTT	CASSFRGEENRAFF
once	.	TRBV6-2/TRBV6-3	TRBJ2-3	TGTGCCAGCAGTTTTTTGACAGGCACAGATACGCAGTATTTT	CASSFLTGTDTQYF
few	.	TRBV4-1	TRBJ2-7	TGCGCCAGCAGCCAAGTGAACCTCCGGGACGAGCAGTACTTC	CASSQVNLRDEQYF
.	.	TRBV6-5	TRBJ2-1	TGTGCCAGCAGTTCCTCCGGGACTCACAATGAGCAGTTCTTC	CASSSSGTHNEQFF
.	.	TRBV10-3	TRBJ1-1	TGTGCCATCAGTGAGTCCGCGCAGGGATATACTGAAGCTTTCTTT	CAISESAQGYTEAFF
.	.	TRBV5-1	TRBJ2-5	TGCGCCAGCAGTTCAGCCGGGATTTACCAAGAGACCCAGTACTTC	CASSSAGIYQETQYF
.	.	TRBV5-4	TRBJ2-5	TGTGCCAGCAGCTTGGGGATCAGCCAGGAAGAGACCCAGTACTTC	CASSLGISQEETQYF
.	.	TRBV6-5	TRBJ2-1	TGTGCCAGCAGTTTCCTGGGTTGGGGCAGGGAGCAGTTCTTC	CASSFLGWGREQFF
.	TRBD2	TRBV28	TRBJ2-6	TGTGCCAGCAGCCGTCCGGGACTAGTGGCCTCTGGGGCCAACGTCCTGACTTTC	CASSRPGLVASGANVLTF
.	.	TRBV19	TRBJ1-2	TGTGCCAGTAGTATATTGGAGGCCGCCAGGGGCTACACCTTC	CASSILEAARGYTF
.	TRBD2	TRBV27	TRBJ2-1	TGTGCCAGCAGTTCCCTAGCGGGGAAGGTGGATGAGCAGTTCTTC	CASSSLAGKVDEQFF
.	TRBD1	TRBV7-2	TRBJ2-5	TGTGCCAGCAGCTTTAGGACAGGGGGAGGAGAAGAGACCCAGTACTTC	CASSFRTGGGEETQYF
.	.	TRBV10-2	TRBJ1-2	TGCGCCAGCAGTGAGTCGCGGTTTGGCTACACCTTC	CASSESRFGYTF
.	.	TRBV15	TRBJ2-7	TGTGCCACCAGCAGAGACCGACAGCGCGCCTACGAGCAGTACTTC	CATSRDRQRAYEQYF
.	TRBD1	TRBV5-1	TRBJ1-2	TGCGCCAGCAGCAGGACAGGGGCGAACTATGGCTACACCTTC	CASSRTGANYGYTF
.	.	TRBV27	TRBJ1-2	TGTGCCAGCAGCCCAACGTCGGAGGGTGGCTACACCTTC	CASSPTSEGGYTF
.	TRBD2	TRBV9	TRBJ2-1	TGTGCCAGCAGCATCTCTCCGGGACTAGCCTCCTACAATGAGCAGTTCTTC	CASSISPGLASYNEQFF
.	TRBD1	TRBV4-2	TRBJ1-2	TGTGCCAGCAGCCAAGAAGACAGGGACTATGGCTACACCTTC	CASSQEDRDYGYTF
.	.	TRBV5-8	TRBJ1-2	TGTGCCAGCAGCGGGTCCGGGTATGGCTACACCTTC	CASSGSGYGYTF
.	.	TRBV15	TRBJ2-1	TGTGCCACCAGCAGAGATCTTAACAGGGCCCTTAGTGAGCAGTTCTTC	CATSRDLNRALSEQFF
.	.	TRBV6-5	TRBJ1-1	TGTGCCAGCAAATGGGGCAGGGGCACTGAAGCTTTCTTT	CASKWGRGTEAFF
.	.	TRBV6-4	TRBJ1-1	TGTGCCAGCAGTTCGGGGTCGAACACTGAAGCTTTCTTT	CASSSGSNTEAFF
.	.	TRBV20-1	TRBJ1-1	TGCAGTGCTAGTTTTCAGGGTCTGAACACTGAAGCTTTCTTT	CSASFQGLNTEAFF
.	.	TRBV28	TRBJ1-2	TGTGCCAGCAGTTTATCGTCCCCTTGGGGAGCTAACTATGGCTACACCTTC	CASSLSSPWGANYGYTF
.	TRBD2	TRBV7-6	TRBJ2-3	TGTGCCAGCAGCCTCCTAGCGGGGACCACAGATACGCAGTATTTT	CASSLLAGTTDTQYF
.	.	TRBV27	TRBJ2-1	TGTGCCACCCGCTTCGGAGCCAGCAATGAGCAGTTCTTC	CATRFGASNEQFF
.	.	TRBV28	TRBJ1-1	TGTGCCAGCAGCCCTTTTTTCGATTCCGGGACAGAAGCTTTCTTT	CASSPFFDSGTEAFF
.	.	TRBV29-1	TRBJ1-1	TGCAGCGCTTCCCGGGACATGTTGAACACTGAAGCTTTCTTT	CSASRDMLNTEAFF
once	TRBD1	TRBV7-2	TRBJ2-7	TGTGCCAGCAGCGACAGGGGGCCCCAGCTCCCCGAGCAGTACTTC	CASSDRGPQLPEQYF
.	TRBD1	TRBV29-1	TRBJ1-5	TGCAGCGTGGCAGGGGGGAGTGGCAATCAGCCCCAGCATTTT	CSVAGGSGNQPQHF
.	.	TRBV7-2	TRBJ1-1	TGTGCCAGCAGCTCCGGGGTCGTGAACACTGAAGCTTTCTTT	CASSSGVVNTEAFF
.	TRBD1	TRBV6-5	TRBJ2-7	TGTGCCAGCAGTACTCACAGGGGTTACGAGCAGTACTTC	CASSTHRGYEQYF